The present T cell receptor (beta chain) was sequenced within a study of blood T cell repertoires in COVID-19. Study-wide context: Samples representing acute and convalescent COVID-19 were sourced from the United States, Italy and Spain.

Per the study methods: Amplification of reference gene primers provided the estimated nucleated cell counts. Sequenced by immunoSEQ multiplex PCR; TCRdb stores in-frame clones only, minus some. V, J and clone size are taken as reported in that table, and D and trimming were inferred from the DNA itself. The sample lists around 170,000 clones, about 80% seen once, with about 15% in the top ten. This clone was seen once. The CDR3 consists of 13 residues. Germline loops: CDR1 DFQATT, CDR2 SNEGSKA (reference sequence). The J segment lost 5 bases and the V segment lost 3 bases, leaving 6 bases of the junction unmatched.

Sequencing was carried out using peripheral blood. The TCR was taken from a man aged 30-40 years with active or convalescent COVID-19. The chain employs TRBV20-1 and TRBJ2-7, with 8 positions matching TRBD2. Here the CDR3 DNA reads TGCAGTGCTAGTTTGCGGGAGGTCCACGAGCAGTACTTC. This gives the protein CSASLREVHEQYF.